The subject of this entry is one TCR beta chain. This record belongs to a study of blood T cell repertoires in COVID-19. Study context: In each case, the material was cDNA or gDNA derived from T cells, B-cell-depleted T cells, or PBMCs.

TCRdb's copy holds only in-frame clones and misses some; the assay was immunoSEQ multiplex PCR. The sample contains 300,000 to 400,000 clones, around 87% of which appear only once. V was shortened by 1 base and J by 4 bases, with 16 bases between the two germline ends. This CDR3 is 17 amino acids long. Germline V gene sequence: CDR1 LNHDA, CDR2 SQIVND (reference sequence). Sequencing was performed on peripheral blood. V is TRBV19 and J is TRBJ2-2; D perhaps matches TRBD1 (5 bases). The origin of this receptor is a man aged 50-59 years with active or convalescent COVID-19. CDR3 residues: CASSIGPLGVGTGELFF. The DNA of the CDR3 is TGTGCCAGTAGTATAGGACCCTTAGGGGTGGGCACCGGGGAGCTGTTTTTT.